A selection of T cell receptor beta chains follows, all from one sample in a study of beta chain features in type 1 diabetes. Using immunoSEQ multiplex PCR, the repertoire was profiled, and TCRdb retains in-frame clones only, with some absent. This sample carries 150,000 to 200,000 clones, just over 9% of them seen once, and the ten largest clones take approximately 2.3%. Sample: central memory CD4+ T cells from blood. Source of these receptors: a woman younger than 30 in good health. CDR3s include the opening cysteine and the closing phenylalanine or tryptophan. The D gene is left open where the match is weak. Only some rows state a clone size, as once, few, many or a class for expanded clones.

>-|TRBJ1-2|TRBV9|few
TGTGCCAGCAGTCCTACCAGCGGGGACTATGGCTACACCTTC
CASSPTSGDYGYTF
>-|TRBJ2-7|TRBV7-9|few
TGTGCCAGCAGCTCACTAGAAACGTACGAGCAGTACTTC
CASSSLETYEQYF
>-|TRBJ1-1|TRBV7-2|few
TGTGCCAGCAGCTTAGGTACGGGGCGGGGGACTGAAGCTTTCTTT
CASSLGTGRGTEAFF
>TRBD2|TRBJ2-7|TRBV29-1|-
TGCAGCTTTTCCGGGGAAGCGGGGGCCGACGAGCAGTACTTC
CSFSGEAGADEQYF
>-|TRBJ2-1|TRBV5-6|few
TGTGCCAGCAGAGGGGCCGGCGCCAGCAATGAGCAGTTCTTC
CASRGAGASNEQFF
>TRBD2|TRBJ2-7|TRBV6-5|-
TGTGCCAGCCGTACTAGCGGGACTTACGAGCAGTACTTC
CASRTSGTYEQYF
>-|TRBJ1-1|TRBV7-9|-
TGTGCCAGCAGCTCCATCCCCCGGGAACTCGACGGGGCTGAAGCTTTCTTT
CASSSIPRELDGAEAFF
>-|TRBJ1-1|TRBV2|few
TGTGCCAGCACCCGTGGTTCAGTAAACACTGAAGCTTTCTTT
CASTRGSVNTEAFF
>-|TRBJ1-4|TRBV5-4|few
TGTGCCAGCAGCCAAGAACGTGAAACATCAACTAATGAAAAACTGTTTTTT
CASSQERETSTNEKLFF
>-|TRBJ1-2|TRBV10-3|-
TGTGCCATCCATTCGGGGGAAAGGGCTTCTTTGAGCTACACCTTC
CAIHSGERASLSYTF
>TRBD2|TRBJ2-5|TRBV27|-
TGTGCCAGCAGTTTTTATCCCTCTAGCGGCCAGACCCAGTACTTC
CASSFYPSSGQTQYF
>-|TRBJ1-2|TRBV11-2|few
TGTGCCAGCAGCACCAACAGGGATCAGGTTGGCTACACCTTC
CASSTNRDQVGYTF
>-|TRBJ2-3|TRBV7-9|many
TGTGCCAGCAGCTCTTCGGGCACAGATACGCAGTATTTT
CASSSSGTDTQYF
>-|TRBJ2-3|TRBV4-1|few
TGCGCCAGCAGCCAGCTGCTAGGCGGGGAGAATACGCAGTATTTT
CASSQLLGGENTQYF
>-|TRBJ1-1|TRBV5-6|-
TGTGCCAGCAGCCCCCTGGGGAGTTTGAACACTGAAGCTTTCTTT
CASSPLGSLNTEAFF
>-|TRBJ1-3|TRBV6-5|-
TGTGCCAGCAGTTACCTTAACACCATATATTTT
CASSYLNTIYF
>TRBD1|TRBJ2-3|TRBV18|few
TGTGCCAGCTCACCACCGGTGCAGGGGGCCACAGATACGCAGTATTTT
CASSPPVQGATDTQYF
>-|TRBJ2-7|TRBV7-2|few
TGTGCCAGCAGCTCACTGGGGCTGGTGGGCTACGAGCAGTACTTC
CASSSLGLVGYEQYF
>-|TRBJ2-7|TRBV2|few
TGTGCCAGCCGCCGAGGGGCGGGGGCGGGGGACGAGCAGTACTTC
CASRRGAGAGDEQYF
>TRBD2|TRBJ2-7|TRBV27|few
TGTGCCAGCAGTACTAGCGGGAGCTCCTACGAGCAGTACTTC
CASSTSGSSYEQYF
>TRBD1|TRBJ2-3|TRBV6-1|few
TGTGCCAGCAGGGGACAGGTCTCGAGGGCAGATACGCAGTATTTT
CASRGQVSRADTQYF
>TRBD1|TRBJ1-1|TRBV18|few
TGTGCCAGCTCGGGACAGGGGATGAACACTGAAGCTTTCTTT
CASSGQGMNTEAFF
>-|TRBJ1-5|TRBV7-2|many
TGTGCCAGCAGCCCCGGGGCAGGGGCCCAGAATCAGCCCCAGCATTTT
CASSPGAGAQNQPQHF
>TRBD1|TRBJ2-3|TRBV5-4|-
TGTGCCAGCAGCCTCCGGACAGGGGGCATGACAGATACGCAGTATTTT
CASSLRTGGMTDTQYF
>TRBD1|TRBJ1-1|TRBV5-1|-
TGCGCCAGCAGCTTGGACAGGGGGCAGACTGAAGCTTTCTTT
CASSLDRGQTEAFF
>-|TRBJ2-2|TRBV7-9|-
TGTGCCAGCAGCTTTCTCCTCGCGGGGACGGCCGGGGAGCTGTTTTTT
CASSFLLAGTAGELFF
>TRBD1|TRBJ2-1|TRBV4-1|few
TGTGCCAGCAGCCAAGGGACAGCAGGCTACAATGAGCAGTTCTTC
CASSQGTAGYNEQFF
>TRBD1|TRBJ1-1|TRBV18|few
TGTGCCAGCTCACCGTACACAGGGGTGAACACTGAAGCTTTCTTT
CASSPYTGVNTEAFF
>TRBD1|TRBJ2-7|TRBV6-6|-
TGTGCCAGCACCGTGGACAGGGGGCTATCCTACGAGCAGTACTTC
CASTVDRGLSYEQYF
>-|TRBJ2-2|TRBV18|few
TGTGCCAGCTCACCCACGAGGAACACCGGGGAGCTGTTTTTT
CASSPTRNTGELFF
>TRBD1|TRBJ2-1|TRBV5-4|-
TGTGCCAGCAGCTCGGGCGGGGACAGGGCTTACAATGAGCAGTTCTTC
CASSSGGDRAYNEQFF
>TRBD2|TRBJ2-1|TRBV9|-
TGTGCCAGCAGCGTAGCTACCGGGACTAGCGGCTACAATGAGCAGTTCTTC
CASSVATGTSGYNEQFF
>-|TRBJ2-1|TRBV5-4|-
TGTGCCAGCAGCTTGGGCTTTATCTCTAACAATGAGCAGTTCTTC
CASSLGFISNNEQFF
>TRBD1|TRBJ1-2|TRBV7-9|few
TGTGCCAGCCAAACATCGGGACAGGGGGCATCTGGCTACACCTTC
CASQTSGQGASGYTF
>TRBD1|TRBJ1-2|TRBV7-9|few
TGTGCCAGCAGTAGGGGGCAGGGGAACTATGGCTACACCTTC
CASSRGQGNYGYTF
>TRBD1|TRBJ1-5|TRBV14|-
TGTGCCAGCAGCCAACAGGGGGCCGGTCAGCCCCAGCATTTT
CASSQQGAGQPQHF
>-|TRBJ2-4|TRBV7-2|few
TGTGCCAGCAGCCAATGGGCCCGACAGGGAGGCGTTCAGTACTTC
CASSQWARQGGVQYF
>TRBD2|TRBJ2-3|TRBV2|-
TGTGCCAGCAGCCGGGGGGTCTCAGATACGCAGTATTTT
CASSRGVSDTQYF
>TRBD1|TRBJ2-5|TRBV5-4|-
TGTGCCAGCAGTTTCGAGACAGGGTTGGCGACCCAGTACTTC
CASSFETGLATQYF
>TRBD1|TRBJ2-7|TRBV7-9|few
TGTGCCAGCAGCTTTGATTTGGGACAGGGGGCCTACGAGCAGTACTTC
CASSFDLGQGAYEQYF
>-|TRBJ2-1|TRBV11-3|few
TGTGCCAGCAGCTTAGATCTCTATGAGCAGTTCTTC
CASSLDLYEQFF
>-|TRBJ2-5|TRBV5-1|few
TGCGCCAGCAGCCAGGACAGTACTCGTGAGACCCAGTACTTC
CASSQDSTRETQYF
>-|TRBJ2-7|TRBV7-2|few
TGTGCCAGCAGCTTAGAACGGTACCCTTCCTACGAGCAGTACTTC
CASSLERYPSYEQYF
>TRBD2|TRBJ2-5|TRBV5-4|-
TGTGCCAGCAGCTTAAGGCGGGGAGGGGAGACCCAGTACTTC
CASSLRRGGETQYF
>TRBD1|TRBJ2-1|TRBV9|-
TGTGCCAGCAGCCCCAGACAGGGGGCGGTGGATGAGCAGTTCTTC
CASSPRQGAVDEQFF
>-|TRBJ2-5|TRBV6-5|few
TGTGCCAGCTCCTCCCGGGAGACCCAGTACTTC
CASSSRETQYF
>-|TRBJ1-2|TRBV15|-
TGTGCCACCAGCAGAGATTCGAGGCGGGGGGGCTACACCTTC
CATSRDSRRGGYTF
>TRBD2|TRBJ2-2|TRBV25-1|-
TGTGCCAGCAGTGAAATGGGAGGGGGGGAGCTGTTTTTT
CASSEMGGGELFF
>TRBD1|TRBJ2-1|TRBV5-6|few
TGTGCCAACCCCGAAGGGACAGATTACAATGAGCAGTTCTTC
CANPEGTDYNEQFF
>TRBD2|TRBJ2-1|TRBV4-2|few
TGTGCCAGCAGCCCTAGCGGAACCTCCTACAATGAGCAGTTCTTC
CASSPSGTSYNEQFF
>TRBD2|TRBJ2-3|TRBV5-1|few
TGCGCCAGCAGCTTGGGGACTAGTGGTGCGGATACGCAGTATTTT
CASSLGTSGADTQYF
>TRBD1|TRBJ1-4|TRBV18|-
TGTGCCAGCTCACCACGCACAGGGGGCCAGGAAAAACTGTTTTTT
CASSPRTGGQEKLFF
>-|TRBJ2-7|TRBV7-9|-
TGTGCCAGCAGCTCAGGAAACTCCTACGAGCAGTACTTC
CASSSGNSYEQYF
>TRBD1|TRBJ2-2|TRBV10-3|-
TGTGCCATAGCTCTCCGGGACAGGGGGTCGAACACCGGGGAGCTGTTTTTT
CAIALRDRGSNTGELFF
>-|TRBJ1-2|TRBV30|-
TGTGCCTGGAGTAATCCGGGGATTTATGGCTACACCTTC
CAWSNPGIYGYTF